The present T cell receptor beta chain was sequenced within a study of post-analysis software for immune sequencing data. The overall study: Progressive-relapsing, secondary progressive and relapsing-remitting multiple sclerosis were among the disease courses included. Study-level points and caveats: By F measure, strong co-clustering occurred among samples prepared in the same batch. Controls showed significantly higher normalized Chao1 diversity than did multiple sclerosis patients.

Regarding this clonotype: The antigen is unknown. A read error may explain this, as a much larger clone is one base away. Here the CDR3 omits its conserved ending phenylalanine or tryptophan, so a read error is the likely source.

Unique molecular identifiers were present in the TCR beta cDNA libraries. Each sample of about 0.9 to 11 million input T cells yielded 500,000 or so cDNA molecules, so each molecule approximated one T cell. TCRdb reprocessed the PCR reads with MiXCR, giving one entry per CDR3 protein. Of some 240,000 distinct CDR3 sequences in the sample, 36% were seen once. This receptor was obtained from a girl aged 5-17 years with multiple sclerosis. Sample: blood.

The CDR3 region has the DNA TGTGCCAGCAGACCTGACGGACTGAATAGGGAGCAGTACTTA. Its protein is CASRPDGLNREQYL. V gene TRBV6-1 combines with J gene TRBJ2-5, with D tentatively TRBD2 (5 bases). This CDR3 is built from 14 residues. In germline, CDR1 is MNHNS, CDR2 SASEGT. Trimming pared 6 bases from V and 11 bases from J, leaving 22 bases between.